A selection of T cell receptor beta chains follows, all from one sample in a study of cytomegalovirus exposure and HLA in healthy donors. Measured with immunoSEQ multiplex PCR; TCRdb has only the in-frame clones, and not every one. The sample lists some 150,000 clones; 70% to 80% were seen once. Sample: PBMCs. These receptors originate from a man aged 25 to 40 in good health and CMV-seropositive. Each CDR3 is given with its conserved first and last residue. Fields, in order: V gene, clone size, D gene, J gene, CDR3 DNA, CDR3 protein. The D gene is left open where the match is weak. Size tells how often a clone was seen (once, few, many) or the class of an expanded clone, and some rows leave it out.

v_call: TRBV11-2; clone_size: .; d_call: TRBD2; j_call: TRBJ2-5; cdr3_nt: TGTGCCAGCAGCTTAGGTCTTAGCGGGAGGGCGGGAGAGACCCAGTACTTC; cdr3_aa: CASSLGLSGRAGETQYF
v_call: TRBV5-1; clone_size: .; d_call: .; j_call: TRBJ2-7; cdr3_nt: TGCGCCAGCCATATGGACAGTCGTGCCTACGAGCAGTACTTC; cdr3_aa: CASHMDSRAYEQYF
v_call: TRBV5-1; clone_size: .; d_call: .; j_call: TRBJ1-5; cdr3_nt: TGCGCCAGCAGCTTGACAGGGTTACGTGGCAATCAGCCCCAGCATTTT; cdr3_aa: CASSLTGLRGNQPQHF
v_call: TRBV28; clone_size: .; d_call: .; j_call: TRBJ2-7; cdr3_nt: TGTGCCAGCACCGCCCGACGGGGCGAGCAGTACTTC; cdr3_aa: CASTARRGEQYF
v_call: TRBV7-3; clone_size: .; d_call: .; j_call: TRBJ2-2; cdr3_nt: TGTGCCAGCAGCTTACAGGGCACCGGGGAGCTGTTTTTT; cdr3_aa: CASSLQGTGELFF
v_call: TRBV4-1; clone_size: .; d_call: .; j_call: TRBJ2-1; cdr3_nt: TGCGCCAGCAGCCAAGACGACAGGGAGCAGTTCTTC; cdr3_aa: CASSQDDREQFF
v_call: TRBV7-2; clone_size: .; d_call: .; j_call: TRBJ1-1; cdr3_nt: TGTGCCAGCAGCTTTTCAATAGAGAACACTGAAGCTTTCTTT; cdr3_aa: CASSFSIENTEAFF
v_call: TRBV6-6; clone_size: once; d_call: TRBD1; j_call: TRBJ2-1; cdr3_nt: TGTGCCAGCAGTTTAGGGACAGGGGGGAATGAGCAGTTCTTC; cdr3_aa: CASSLGTGGNEQFF
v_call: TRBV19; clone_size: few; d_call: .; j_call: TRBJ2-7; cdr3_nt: TGTGCCAGTAGTATGTCCGGCGGGACCGAGCAGTACTTC; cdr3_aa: CASSMSGGTEQYF
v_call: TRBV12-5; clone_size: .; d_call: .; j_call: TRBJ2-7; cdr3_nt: TGTGCTAGTGGTATTAGAGGATCCTACGAGCAGTACTTC; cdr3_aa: CASGIRGSYEQYF
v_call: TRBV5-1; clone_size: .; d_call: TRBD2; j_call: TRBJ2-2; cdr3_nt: TGCGCCAGCAGCCCGGGACTAGCTGCCGGGGAGCTGTTTTTT; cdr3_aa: CASSPGLAAGELFF
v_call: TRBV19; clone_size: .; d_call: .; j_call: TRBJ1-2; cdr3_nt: TGTGCCGTAGAGTGGGGGGGCGGCTATGGCTACACCTTC; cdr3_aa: CAVEWGGGYGYTF
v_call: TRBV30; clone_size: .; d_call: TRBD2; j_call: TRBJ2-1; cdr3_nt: TGTGCCTGGGGGAGGGCCTACAATGAGCAGTTCTTC; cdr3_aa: CAWGRAYNEQFF
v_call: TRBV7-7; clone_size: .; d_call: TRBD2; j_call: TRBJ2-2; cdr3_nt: TGTGCCAGCAGCCCCTGGCGGGGAGGGACCGGGGAGCTGTTTTTT; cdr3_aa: CASSPWRGGTGELFF
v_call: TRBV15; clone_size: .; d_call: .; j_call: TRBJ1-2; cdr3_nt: TGTGCCACCAGCCCAGAGACAAAAATTGGCTACACCTTC; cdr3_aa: CATSPETKIGYTF
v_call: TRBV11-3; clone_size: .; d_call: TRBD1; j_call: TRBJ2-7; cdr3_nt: TGTGCCAGCAGCCCCGGGACAGCCTTATCCTACGAGCAGTACTTC; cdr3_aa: CASSPGTALSYEQYF
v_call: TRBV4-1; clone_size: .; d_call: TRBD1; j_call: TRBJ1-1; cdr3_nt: TGCGCCAGCAGCCACGACAGGGGTGGGACTGAAGCTTTCTTT; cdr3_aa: CASSHDRGGTEAFF
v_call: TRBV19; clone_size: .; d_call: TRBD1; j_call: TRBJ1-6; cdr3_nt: TGTGCCAGTAGTCGACAGGGAGGCTCACCCCTCCACTTT; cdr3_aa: CASSRQGGSPLHF
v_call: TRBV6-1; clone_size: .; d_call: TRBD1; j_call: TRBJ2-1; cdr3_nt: TGTGCCAGCAGTGAACAGGGGGCCTACAATGAGCAGTTCTTC; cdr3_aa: CASSEQGAYNEQFF
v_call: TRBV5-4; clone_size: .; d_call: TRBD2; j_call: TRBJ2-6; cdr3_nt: TGTGCCAGCAGCTTCGGGGGGGGGACCCTCCTGTCTGGGGCCAACGTCCTGACTTTC; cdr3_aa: CASSFGGGTLLSGANVLTF
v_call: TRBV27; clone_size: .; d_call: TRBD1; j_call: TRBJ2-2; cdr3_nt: TGTGCCAGCAGTTTAGGGACAGGTGTCGGGGAGCTGTTTTTT; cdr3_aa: CASSLGTGVGELFF
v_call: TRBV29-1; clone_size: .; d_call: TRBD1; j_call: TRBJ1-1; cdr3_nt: TGCAGCGCCAAGACAGGGGGTCGCCACACTGAAGCTTTCTTT; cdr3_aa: CSAKTGGRHTEAFF